These 7 T cell receptor beta chains came from one sample sequenced in a study of blood T cells in healthy people across ages. The second PCR ran roughly 7 to 12 cycles with a sample-barcoded 5' primer and J-beta primers. Each CDR3 protein gets one entry after TCRdb re-called the 5' RACE reads with MiXCR. This sample has approximately 1.5 million distinct CDR3 sequences; almost 35% occur once, and the top ten carry approximately 11%. Material for sequencing was blood. All receptors come from a woman under 40 in good health.

Concerning this clonotype: The junction departs from the called germline gene at one end, perhaps through a read error. The chain links TRBV4-1 to TRBJ2-5; TRBD1 or TRBD2 may be the D gene (7 bases each). The CDR3 totals 15 residues. Germline loops: CDR1 MGHRA, CDR2 YSYEKL. The CDR3 region has the DNA TGCGCCAACAGCCCAGGGGGGGGGTTCCAAGAGACCCAGTACTTC. Translated: CANSPGGGFQETQYF.

This clonotype has only a few counts. The chain employs TRBV10-3 and TRBJ1-2; 7 bases map to TRBD1. CDR3 length: 14 residues. The germline V gene has CDR1 ENHRY and CDR2 SYGVKD. J gave up 5 bases and V 0 bases, and 3 bases lay outside the gene matches. The CDR3 DNA sequence: TGTGCCATCAGTGAGTCGGGACAGAGGTATGGCTACACCTTC. Translated, it gives CAISESGQRYGYTF.

This clonotype appeared once. The chain has TRBV5-1 and TRBJ2-3; D perhaps matches TRBD2 (6 bases). Germline assignment: CDR1 SGHRS and CDR2 YFSETQ. The CDR3 has 19 amino acids. Trimming removed 6 bases at V and 0 bases at J, with 26 bases between. The CDR3 is CASIAHGLFYLPSTDTQYF. The CDR3 nucleotides read TGCGCCAGCATCGCCCACGGACTATTTTATCTTCCTAGCACAGATACGCAGTATTTT. Based on the CDR3 plus reference TRBV5-1 and TRBJ2-3, the full variable domain is KAGVTQTPRYLIKTRGQQVTLSCSPISGHRSVSWYQQTPGQGLQFLFEYFSETQRNKGNFPGRFSGRQFSNSRSEMNVSTLELGDSALYLCASIAHGLFYLPSTDTQYFGPGTRLTVL.

There are a few counts of this clonotype. This chain links TRBV5-4 with TRBJ2-2; TRBD1 might be the D (5 bases). This CDR3 is 15 amino acids long. CDR1 is SGHNT and CDR2 is YYREEE in the germline V gene (reference sequence). V lost 0 bases, J lost 4 bases, and 10 bases lay in between. CDR3 DNA: TGTGCCAGCAGCTTGGACAGGCGAAGCACCGGGGAGCTGTTTTTT. Translating gives CASSLDRRSTGELFF.

With regard to this clonotype: A much larger clonotype is one base distant, so this may be a read error. The chain has TRBV29-1 and TRBJ2-5; 8 nucleotides align to TRBD1. The CDR3 extends over 14 amino acids. Germline V gene data show CDR1 as SQVTM and CDR2 as ANQGSEA. J lost 4 bases, V lost 6 bases, and 10 bases had no gene match. CDR3 residues: CSVFRGDRGETQYF. In nucleotides, the CDR3 is TGCAGCGTCTTTCGGGGAGACAGGGGAGAGACCCAGTACTTC.

The J gene is TRBJ1-1, the V gene TRBV25-1, with unresolved D. The CDR3 spans 14 residues. Germline CDR1 is MGHDK and CDR2 is SYGVNS. The V end was cut by 2 bases, the J end by 6 bases, with 13 bases between. The DNA of the CDR3 is TGTGCCAGCAGTGAAAATGGACGTACGGCTGAAGCTTTCTTT. It specifies CASSENGRTAEAFF.

The chain has TRBV3-1 and TRBJ1-1; D is uncertain. Germline V gives CDR1 LGHDT, CDR2 YNNKEL (reference sequence). Trimming removed 0 bases from V and 3 bases from J, with 8 bases in between. The CDR3 sequence is 14 residues long. CDR3 DNA: TGTGCCAGCAGCCAAGATGGTTTTCACACTGAAGCTTTCTTT. Residues: CASSQDGFHTEAFF.